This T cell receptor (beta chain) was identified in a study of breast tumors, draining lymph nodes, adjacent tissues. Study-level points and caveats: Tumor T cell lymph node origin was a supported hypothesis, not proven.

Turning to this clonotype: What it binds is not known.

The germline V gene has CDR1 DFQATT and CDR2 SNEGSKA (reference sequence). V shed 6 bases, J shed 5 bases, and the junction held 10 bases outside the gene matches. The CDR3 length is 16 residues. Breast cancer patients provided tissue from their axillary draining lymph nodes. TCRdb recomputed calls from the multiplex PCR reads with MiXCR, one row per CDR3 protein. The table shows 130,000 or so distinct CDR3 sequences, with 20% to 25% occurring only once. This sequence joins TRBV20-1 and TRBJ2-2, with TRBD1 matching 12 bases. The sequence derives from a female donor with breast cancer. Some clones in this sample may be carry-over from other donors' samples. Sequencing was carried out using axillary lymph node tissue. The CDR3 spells CSASSRDRGQTGELFF. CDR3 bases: TGCAGTGCCAGCAGTCGGGACAGGGGGCAAACCGGGGAGCTGTTTTTT.